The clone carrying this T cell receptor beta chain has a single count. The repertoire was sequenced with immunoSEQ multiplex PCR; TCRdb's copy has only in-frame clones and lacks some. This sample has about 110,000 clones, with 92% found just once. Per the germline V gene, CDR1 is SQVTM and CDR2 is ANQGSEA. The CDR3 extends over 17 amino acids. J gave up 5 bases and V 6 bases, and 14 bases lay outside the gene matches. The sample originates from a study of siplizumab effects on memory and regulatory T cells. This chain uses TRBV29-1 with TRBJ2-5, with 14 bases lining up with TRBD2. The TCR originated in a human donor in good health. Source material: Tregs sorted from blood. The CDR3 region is CSVAGLAGVGLSETQYF. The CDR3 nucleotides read TGCAGCGTCGCGGGACTAGCGGGAGTGGGGCTTTCGGAGACCCAGTACTTC.